The count of the clone carrying this T cell receptor (beta chain) is one. The method was immunoSEQ multiplex PCR; TCRdb's version includes in-frame clones alone and lacks a portion of them. The table records roughly 190,000 clones, around nine tenths of them present only once. This specimen comes from a study of blood T cell repertoires in COVID-19. About the study: Donors in the United States, Italy and Spain gave samples during acute or convalescent COVID-19. PBMCs, B-cell-depleted T cells, or T cells provided the cDNA or gDNA that made up the material.

Germline lookup yields CDR1 SGHKS and CDR2 YYEKEE (reference sequence). CDR3 size: 16 residues. Trimming removed 0 bases at V and 3 bases at J, with 16 bases between. Sequenced: peripheral blood. V usage is TRBV5-5 and J usage is TRBJ2-7, with a weak D call TRBD1 (7 bases). This TCR derives from a man in his sixties or seventies with acute or convalescent COVID-19. CDR3 sequence reads: CASSLEGTQGGYEQYF. The CDR3 region has the DNA TGTGCCAGCAGCTTGGAGGGGACTCAGGGGGGCTACGAGCAGTACTTC.